The 21 T cell receptor beta chains in this list originate from one sample, sequenced in a study of human T cells and chemical hapten exposure. Using its own MiXCR run on the RACE reads, TCRdb lists one record per CDR3 protein. The sample has about 82,000 distinct CDR3 sequences, less than 8.5% seen once. Time point in this sample: patch test 2, 6 weeks after DPC sensitization. The sample's treatment: therapeutic diphenylcyclopropenone sensitization with weekly scalp DPC. This material consisted of whole blood, taken in connection with sensitization to the hapten diphenylcyclopropenone (DPC). The receptors derive from a woman aged 25 to 39 with alopecia areata. Some clones in this sample may be carry-over from other donors' samples.

This clonotype was counted a few times. The chain joins TRBV6-1 to TRBJ2-3; D is tentatively TRBD1 or TRBD2 (6 bases each). In germline, CDR1 is MNHNS, CDR2 SASEGT. Trimming pared 4 bases from V and 2 bases from J, leaving 13 bases between. The CDR3 has 15 amino acids. The chain's CDR3 is CASSVEGGYTDTQYF. The CDR3 DNA sequence: TGTGCCAGCAGTGTTGAGGGGGGATACACAGATACGCAGTATTTT.

This clonotype was detected ten times or more. The gene calls are TRBV30 and TRBJ2-7; D gene uncertain. The ends were cut back, 2 bases at V and 2 bases at J, with 7 bases in the middle. The germline V gene has CDR1 GTSNPN and CDR2 SVGIG (reference sequence). CDR3 length equals 12 residues. In DNA form, the CDR3 reads TGTGCCTGGAGTAGTTCGACCTACGAGCAGTACTTC. It codes for CAWSSSTYEQYF.

This clonotype occurred many times. This chain connects TRBV27 to TRBJ1-1; no clear D. The V gene lost 3 bases and the J gene lost 5 bases, with 7 bases spanning the gap. In germline, CDR1 is MNHEY, CDR2 SMNVEV (reference sequence). The CDR3 spans 12 residues. This CDR3 reads CASSFGETEAFF. Here the CDR3 DNA reads TGTGCCAGCAGTTTCGGTGAAACTGAAGCTTTCTTT.

There are a few counts of this clonotype. The chain has TRBV20-1 and TRBJ1-5, with TRBD1 matching 9 bases. Germline lookup yields CDR1 DFQATT and CDR2 SNEGSKA (reference sequence). This CDR3 contains 14 residues. With V trimmed by 5 bases and J by 5 bases, 7 bases remained unmatched. CDR3 region: CSAVGGQGDQPQHF. The DNA for the CDR3 is TGCAGTGCTGTGGGGGGACAGGGCGATCAGCCCCAGCATTTT.

This chain uses TRBV7-9 with TRBJ1-1; D not resolved. Germline CDR1 reads SEHNR; CDR2 reads FQNEAQ (reference sequence). The germline V and J ends were trimmed by 1 base and 7 bases, with 10 bases remaining between them. The CDR3 loop spans 13 amino acids. CDR3 sequence: CASSLVYGDEAFF. For the CDR3, the DNA is TGTGCCAGCAGCTTAGTCTATGGCGATGAAGCTTTCTTT. The variable domain in full, completed from reference TRBV7-9 and TRBJ1-1, reads DTGVSQNPRHKITKRGQNVTFRCDPISEHNRLYWYRQTLGQGPEFLTYFQNEAQLEKSRLLSDRFSAERPKGSFSTLEIQRTEQGDSAMYLCASSLVYGDEAFFGQGTRLTVV.

This clonotype was counted a few times. CDR3 nucleotide sequence: TGTGCCAGCAGTGTTCCGAGCTCCTATAATTCACCCCTCCACTTT. Protein sequence: CASSVPSSYNSPLHF. The chain carries TRBV6-1 and TRBJ1-6, with D uncertain. Trimming stripped 4 bases from V and 0 bases from J, with 7 bases between. The CDR3 spans 15 residues. Germline V gives CDR1 MNHNS, CDR2 SASEGT.

This clonotype has ten or more counts. V usage is TRBV7-9 and J usage is TRBJ2-7, with 7 bases aligning to TRBD1. Germline CDR1 reads SEHNR; CDR2 reads FQNEAQ (reference sequence). Trimming removed 4 bases from V and 4 bases from J; junction bases left unmatched: 1. This CDR3 has 12 residues. The CDR3: CASSWTGYEQYF. The CDR3 DNA follows: TGTGCCAGCAGCTGGACAGGTTACGAGCAGTACTTC.

There are a few counts of this clonotype. The chain joins TRBV6-6 to TRBJ2-6, with no clear D. V lost 0 bases, J lost 0 bases, and 12 bases lay in between. This CDR3 region has 18 residues. Germline V gives CDR1 MNHNY, CDR2 SVGAGI (reference sequence). The CDR3 region has the DNA TGTGCCAGCAGTTACTCGAGTAGTTCAAGCTCTGGGGCCAACGTCCTGACTTTC. Protein sequence: CASSYSSSSSSGANVLTF.

This rearrangement joins TRBV20-1 to TRBJ2-7; D may be TRBD1 or TRBD2 (5 bases each). Trimming removed 0 bases at V and 6 bases at J, with 12 bases between. CDR3 size: 13 residues. The V gene's germline CDR1 is DFQATT and CDR2 SNEGSKA (reference sequence). The CDR3 DNA sequence: TGCAGTGCTAGAGATGGGACCCGTCTCGAGCAGTACTTC. This gives the protein CSARDGTRLEQYF.

This clonotype was found many times. V is TRBV3-1 and J is TRBJ1-4; D gene uncertain. This CDR3 has 13 amino acids. The germline V and J ends were trimmed by 6 bases and 10 bases, with 15 bases remaining between them. Germline V lookup: CDR1 LGHDT, CDR2 YNNKEL (reference sequence). The CDR3 bases are TGTGCCAGCAGGGAAAACTTTGGAGGAAAACTGTTTTTT. This encodes CASRENFGGKLFF.

This clonotype was seen ten or more times. The junction does not match germline at one end; this may be a read error. This sequence joins TRBV20-1 and TRBJ1-2; 10 nucleotides match TRBD1. The CDR3 extends over 14 amino acids. Germline CDR1 and CDR2: DFQATT and SNEGSKA (reference sequence). The CDR3 protein is CSARGPGQGHQFSF. CDR3 bases: TGCAGTGCTAGGGGACCGGGACAGGGGCACCAATTTTCCTTC.

This clonotype was picked up many times. The V and J genes are TRBV14 and TRBJ1-5; no reliable D call. The CDR3 consists of 13 residues. CDR1 is SGHDN and CDR2 is FVKESK in the germline V gene. V lost 0 bases to trimming and J lost 5 bases, with 5 bases between them. The DNA for the CDR3 is TGTGCCAGCAGCCAAGATCTTGATCAGCCCCAGCATTTT. Its translation is CASSQDLDQPQHF.

This clonotype was observed a handful of times. The chain joins TRBV6-5 to TRBJ1-1; D is unclear. V was trimmed by 2 bases and J by 1 base, leaving 5 bases between them. The CDR3 spans 13 residues. Per the germline V gene, CDR1 is MNHEY and CDR2 is SVGAGI. The CDR3 coding sequence is TGTGCCAGCAGTTACGATGGGAACACTGAAGCTTTCTTT. It translates to CASSYDGNTEAFF.

This clonotype was seen many times. A junction end diverges from the germline sequence, so it may reflect a read error. The CDR3, as DNA: TGTGCCCGGAGTTCTGCGGGGGGCCCCACAGATACGCAGTATTTT. Encoded protein: CARSSAGGPTDTQYF. The chain has TRBV30 and TRBJ2-3; 8 positions agree with TRBD2. Per germline, CDR1 GTSNPN and CDR2 SVGIG (reference sequence). The CDR3 runs to 15 residues.

The chain links TRBV5-1 to TRBJ2-3; 7 bases match TRBD2. Germline lookup yields CDR1 SGHRS and CDR2 YFSETQ. After removal of 5 bases from V and 6 bases from J, the junction contained 9 bases not matched to a gene. The CDR3 covers 14 residues. This CDR3 is CASRGDYEGDTQYF. The CDR3 DNA sequence: TGCGCCAGCAGGGGGGACTACGAAGGGGATACGCAGTATTTT.

J is TRBJ2-7 and V is TRBV6-6; no clear D gene. Trimming took off 5 bases at V and 2 bases at J, with 10 bases between the two ends. Per germline, CDR1 MNHNY and CDR2 SVGAGI (reference sequence). The CDR3 runs to 13 residues. The CDR3 nucleotides read TGTGCCAGCAGTCCCCGACATCCCTACGAGCAGTACTTC. It specifies CASSPRHPYEQYF.

This clonotype was seen at least ten times. This chain links TRBV5-1 with TRBJ2-7; 8 bases align to TRBD1. Germline assignment: CDR1 SGHRS and CDR2 YFSETQ. The CDR3 extends over 15 amino acids. With V trimmed by 1 base and J by 4 bases, 7 bases remained unmatched. CDR3 sequence (DNA): TGCGCCAGCAGCTTGTTCACGGGACAGGCATACGAGCAGTACTTC. This gives the protein CASSLFTGQAYEQYF.

This rearrangement joins TRBV5-6 to TRBJ2-2, with D unresolved. CDR1 and CDR2 (germline): SGHDT, YYEEEE. With 6 bases removed from V and 5 bases from J, the gap between germline ends came to 14 bases. The CDR3 has 14 residues. DNA of the CDR3: TGTGCCAGCATTTCAGCCGAAGGGACCGGGGAGCTGTTTTTT. Its protein product is CASISAEGTGELFF.

This clonotype occurred many times. This chain joins TRBV7-8 and TRBJ2-3; perhaps TRBD1 as D (5 bases). CDR1 and CDR2 from the germline V gene are SGHVS and FQNEAQ. Deletions cut 5 bases from V and 11 bases from J, with 17 bases between. There are 13 residues in the CDR3. This CDR3 reads CASSQPQQVMQYF. CDR3 nucleotides: TGTGCCAGCAGCCAACCCCAACAGGTCATGCAGTATTTT.

CDR3 DNA sequence: TGTGCCAGCAGCTCCCTCCGGGTTCGGGGGGACTTCTATGGCTACACCTTC. Protein sequence: CASSSLRVRGDFYGYTF. This chain links TRBV7-9 with TRBJ1-2; D might be TRBD1 (5 bases). The CDR3 is made up of 17 amino acids. Trimming pared 4 bases from V and 4 bases from J, leaving 22 bases between. Germline V gives CDR1 SEHNR, CDR2 FQNEAQ (reference sequence).

For this clonotype: It is likely a read error, because the conserved phenylalanine at the end of the CDR3 is missing. The DNA is left out, because the CDR3 cannot be placed on it with certainty; the CDR3 is given as TCRdb lists it. V usage is TRBV20-1 and J usage is TRBJ2-3; the D call TRBD2 from the table was never checked on the DNA. Germline CDR1 reads DFQATT; CDR2 reads SNEGSKA (reference sequence). The CDR3 is 14 residues long, counting both termini. CDR3 residues: CSAERAGGADTQEG.